This TCR beta chain was recorded in a study of T cell responses to AZD1222 COVID-19 vaccine. Study-level results: Baseline testing showed seropositivity in only a handful of AZD1222 recipients.

Trimming took 6 bases from V and 6 from J, leaving 12 bases between them. Germline V gene lookup returns CDR1 KGHSH and CDR2 LQKENI. This CDR3 contains 13 residues. Data came from immunoSEQ multiplex PCR; TCRdb stores just in-frame clones and leaves some out. The table has around 140,000 clones, 85% to 95% seen once. Details on this clone: What it binds is unknown.

The clonotype originates from an adult in good health. Source: peripheral blood, taken on day 0 of AZD1222 vaccination. This chain connects TRBV18 to TRBJ2-1; TRBD2 is a possible D gene (6 bases). The CDR3 DNA reads TGTGCCAGCTCCCCGCGGGACCGCAATGAGCAGTTCTTC. It translates to CASSPRDRNEQFF.